The 14 T cell receptor beta chains below come from one sample, sequenced in a study of beta chain features in type 1 diabetes. Study-wide points: Shorter TCRB CDR3s, moderately but significantly so, were found in Type 1 diabetes patients in all four CD4+ subsets.

Reverse transcription of all isolated RNA meant that expressed TCRB transcripts were sequenced. The repertoire was sequenced with immunoSEQ multiplex PCR; TCRdb's copy has only in-frame clones and lacks some. The sample holds under 300,000 clones, 24% seen once. The antigens for these receptors are not known. Sequencing used naive CD4+ T cells from blood. The receptors were sampled from a young woman with type 1 diabetes.

This clone was observed a handful of times. The gene calls are TRBV27 and TRBJ2-5; the D is unclear. Germline CDR1 is MNHEY and CDR2 is SMNVEV (reference sequence). V was cut by 3 bases and J by 1 base, with 6 bases left in between. There are 13 residues in the CDR3. The CDR3 nucleotides are TGTGCCAGCAGTTTTCCAGGCCAAGAGACCCAGTACTTC. It specifies CASSFPGQETQYF.

This chain links TRBV5-4 with TRBJ2-5, with D perhaps matching TRBD1 (6 bases). The germline V and J ends were trimmed by 1 base and 5 bases, with 15 bases remaining between them. This CDR3 is built from 15 residues. Germline V lookup: CDR1 SGHNT, CDR2 YYREEE (reference sequence). The CDR3 region has the DNA TGTGCCAGCAGCTTGTTTTTGGGGGCCGGGGAGACCCAGTACTTC. Translated: CASSLFLGAGETQYF.

This clone was picked up a small number of times. The chain carries TRBV6-1 and TRBJ1-3; the D gene is possibly TRBD1 (6 bases). V lost 5 bases and J 3 bases, leaving 14 bases between the germline ends. CDR3 length: 15 amino acids. Germline CDR1 reads MNHNS; CDR2 reads SASEGT. Here the CDR3 DNA reads TGTGCCAGCAGTCTTCAGGGGTTTAATGGAAACACCATATATTTT. It is translated as CASSLQGFNGNTIYF.

On this clone: Different DNA sequences within this sample yield the same CDR3. The V and J genes are TRBV11-3 and TRBJ2-1; tentatively, D is TRBD2 (5 bases). Germline V CDR1 and CDR2: SGHNT, YENEEA. The CDR3 runs to 12 residues. V was clipped by 0 bases and J by 9 bases, with 6 bases between them. Written as DNA, the CDR3 is TGTGCCAGCAGCTTAGATCGGGGTGAGCAGTTCTTC. This encodes CASSLDRGEQFF.

This clone has just a few counts. The genes are TRBV2 and TRBJ2-1, with D maybe TRBD2 (6 bases). Germline V gene data show CDR1 as SNHLY and CDR2 as FYNNEI. This CDR3 comprises 14 residues. V lost 10 bases to trimming and J lost 5 bases, with 18 bases between them. The DNA for the CDR3 is TGTGCCACCAGGCGGCTAGCGAGCCACAATGAGCAGTTCTTC. It translates to CATRRLASHNEQFF. The variable domain in full, completed from reference TRBV2 and TRBJ2-1, reads EPEVTQTPSHQVTQMGQEVILRCVPISNHLYFYWYRQILGQKVEFLVSFYNNEISEKSEIFDDQFSVERPDGSNFTLKIRSTKLEDSAMYFCATRRLASHNEQFFGPGTRLTVL.

The CDR3 loop reads CASSVDGGGNNQPQHF. DNA of the CDR3: TGTGCCAGCAGCGTAGATGGTGGGGGGAACAATCAGCCCCAGCATTTT. The genes are TRBV9 and TRBJ1-5; D is perhaps TRBD1 (5 bases). Per germline, CDR1 SGDLS and CDR2 YYNGEE. The CDR3 sequence is 16 residues long. V was clipped by 0 bases and J by 3 bases, with 13 bases between them.

This clone came up a few times. The chain couples TRBV29-1 to TRBJ2-3; D remains ambiguous. The CDR3 has 15 amino acids. The germline V gene encodes CDR1 SQVTM and CDR2 ANQGSEA. Trimming left V 0 bases short and J 1 base short, with 11 bases between. The CDR3 protein is CSVEEVAVGTDTQYF. CDR3 DNA: TGCAGCGTTGAAGAGGTCGCGGTCGGCACAGATACGCAGTATTTT.

In its sample, this clone was seen a few times. This sample also contains other DNA sequences that code for the same CDR3. The CDR3 is CSVGQTNEKLFF. The CDR3 nucleotides read TGCAGCGTGGGACAGACTAATGAAAAACTGTTTTTT. The chain combines TRBV29-1 with TRBJ1-4; 7 nucleotides align to TRBD1. This CDR3 has 12 amino acids. V shed 6 bases, J shed 2 bases, and the junction held 0 bases outside the gene matches. Germline V lookup: CDR1 SQVTM, CDR2 ANQGSEA. The full variable domain, in which reference TRBV29-1 and TRBJ1-4 provide the parts outside the CDR3, is SAVISQKPSRDICQRGTSLTIQCQVDSQVTMMFWYRQQPGQSLTLIATANQGSEATYESGFVIDKFPISRPNLTFSTLTVSNMSPEDSSIYLCSVGQTNEKLFFGSGTQLSVL.

The sample holds a few counts of this clone. V and J are TRBV5-1 and TRBJ2-1; the match to TRBD2 covers 7 bases. There are 14 residues in the CDR3. Trimming at V came to 0 bases and at J to 7 bases, leaving 4 bases not matched to a gene. Looked up from germline, CDR1 is SGHRS and CDR2 is YFSETQ. The CDR3 spells CASSLGTAGNEQFF. The CDR3 DNA reads TGCGCCAGCAGCTTGGGAACAGCGGGGAATGAGCAGTTCTTC.

J is TRBJ2-1 and V is TRBV7-9; 8 bases agree with TRBD2. J gave up 7 bases and V 2 bases, and 13 bases lay outside the gene matches. Germline V CDR1 and CDR2: SEHNR, FQNEAQ (reference sequence). This CDR3 is built from 17 residues. The CDR3 DNA reads TGTGCCAGCAGCTTAACGAGGACTAGCCAAAGTGGGAATGAGCAGTTCTTC. Its protein product is CASSLTRTSQSGNEQFF.

This clone showed up just once. V and J are TRBV11-2 and TRBJ2-5; the D is unclear. Germline CDR1 is SGHAT and CDR2 is FQNNGV. Trimming removed 10 bases at V and 5 bases at J, with 11 bases between. The CDR3 runs to 11 residues. The CDR3 coding sequence is TGTGCCACCGCTTCCCGGGAGACCCAGTACTTC. Protein sequence: CATASRETQYF.

In this sample, this clone turned up a few times. CDR3 DNA sequence: TGTGCCAGCAGTTTAACGGGGGGCCCTAATGAAAAACTGTTTTTT. Amino acids: CASSLTGGPNEKLFF. V usage is TRBV28 and J usage is TRBJ1-4; D perhaps matches TRBD1 (6 bases). The ends were cut back, 2 bases at V and 3 bases at J, with 10 bases in the middle. This CDR3 region has 15 residues. Germline lookup yields CDR1 MDHEN and CDR2 SYDVKM. Full variable domain (missing parts from reference TRBV28 and TRBJ1-4): DVKVTQSSRYLVKRTGEKVFLECVQDMDHENMFWYRQDPGLGLRLIYFSYDVKMKEKGDIPEGYSVSREKKERFSLILESASTNQTSMYLCASSLTGGPNEKLFFGSGTQLSVL.

This clone was seen more than once but under ten times. The chain combines TRBV15 with TRBJ2-5, with D hard to call. The end of the DNA fits TRBJ2-7 better, so the J call may be wrong. The CDR3 is 13 residues long. The germline V gene has CDR1 LNHNV and CDR2 YYDKDF (reference sequence). CDR3 sequence: CATSRERAYEQYF. Here the CDR3 DNA reads TGTGCCACCAGCAGAGAACGTGCATACGAGCAGTACTTC.

The CDR3 loop reads CASTTSGGTEAFF. CDR3 DNA: TGTGCCAGCACTACCTCAGGGGGAACTGAAGCTTTCTTT. The chain uses TRBV27 and TRBJ1-1; TRBD1 matches 7 bases. The J segment lost 5 bases and the V segment lost 7 bases, leaving 7 bases of the junction unmatched. Germline V gene lookup returns CDR1 MNHEY and CDR2 SMNVEV (reference sequence). This CDR3 has 13 amino acids.